This T cell receptor (beta chain) appears in the sequencing data of a study of blood T cells in healthy people across ages. Notes on the study in general: Among T cells, TCR beta diversity per million cells dropped roughly linearly as age rose. Across samples, TCR beta diversity tracked strongly with naive T cell percentage.

V lost 3 bases, J lost 4 bases, and 5 bases lay in between. From germline, CDR1 is KGHDR and CDR2 SFDVKD. There are 12 residues in the CDR3. Together with a sample-barcoded 5' primer, a J-beta primer mix was included in a second PCR lasting roughly 6 to 12 cycles. MiXCR was run by TCRdb on the 5' RACE reads, yielding one entry per CDR3 protein. This sample has hundreds of thousands of distinct CDR3 sequences, with about three fifths found just once. This clonotype was detected many times. Antigen unknown. The sequence was collected from a man aged 25-45 years in good health. Specimen: blood. The rearrangement uses TRBV24-1 and TRBJ1-2, with D hard to call. DNA of the CDR3: TGTGCCACCAGTGATCGGGTCTATGGCTACACCTTC. It encodes CATSDRVYGYTF.